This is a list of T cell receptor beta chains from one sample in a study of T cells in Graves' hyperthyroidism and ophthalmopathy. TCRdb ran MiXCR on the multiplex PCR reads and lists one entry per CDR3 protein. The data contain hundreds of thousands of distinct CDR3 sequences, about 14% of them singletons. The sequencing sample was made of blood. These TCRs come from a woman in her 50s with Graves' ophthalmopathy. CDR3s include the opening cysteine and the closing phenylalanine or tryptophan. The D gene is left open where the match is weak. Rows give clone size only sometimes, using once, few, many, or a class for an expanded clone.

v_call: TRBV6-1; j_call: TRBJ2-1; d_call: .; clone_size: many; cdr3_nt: TGTGCCAGCAGTTACACCGGGACCAACTACAATGAGCAGTTCTTC; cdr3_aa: CASSYTGTNYNEQFF
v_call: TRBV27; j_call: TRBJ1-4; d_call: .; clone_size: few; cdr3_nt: TGTGCCAGCAGTTTCGACAGGTTCGGAGAAAAACTGTTTTTT; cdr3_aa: CASSFDRFGEKLFF
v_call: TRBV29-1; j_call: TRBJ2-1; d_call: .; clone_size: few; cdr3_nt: TGCAGCTACGGGTTAGTTTTTGAGCAGTTCTTC; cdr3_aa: CSYGLVFEQFF
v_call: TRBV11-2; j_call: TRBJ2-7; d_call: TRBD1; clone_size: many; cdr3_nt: TGTGCCAGCAGCCCCATTCGGGGACAGGGGATTTACGAGCAGTACTTC; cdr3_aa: CASSPIRGQGIYEQYF
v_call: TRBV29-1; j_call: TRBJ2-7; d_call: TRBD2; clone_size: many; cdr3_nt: TGCAGCGTTGTCGGTCTAGCGGGAGGGCCTCTCTCCTACGAGCAGTACTTC; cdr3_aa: CSVVGLAGGPLSYEQYF
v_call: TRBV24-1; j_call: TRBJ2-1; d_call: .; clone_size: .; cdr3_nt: TGTGCCACCAGTGACTTAGCGGAACCCATCCCTAATGAGCAGTTCTTC; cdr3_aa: CATSDLAEPIPNEQFF
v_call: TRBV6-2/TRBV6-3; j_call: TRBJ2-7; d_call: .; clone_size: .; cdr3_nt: TGTGCCAGCAGCTCCGGGTCAGCTTCCTACGAGCAGTACTTC; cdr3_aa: CASSSGSASYEQYF
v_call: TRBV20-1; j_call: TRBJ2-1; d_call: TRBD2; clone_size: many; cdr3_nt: TGCAGTGTAGGGACTAGCGGGATCGATGAGCAGTTCTTC; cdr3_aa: CSVGTSGIDEQFF
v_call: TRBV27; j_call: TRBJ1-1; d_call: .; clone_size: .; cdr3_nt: TGTGCCAGCAGTTTACCAGGGATCACTGAAGCTTTCTTT; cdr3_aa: CASSLPGITEAFF
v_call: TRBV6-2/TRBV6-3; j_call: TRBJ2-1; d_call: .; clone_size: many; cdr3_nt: TGTGCCAGCAGTTATTGGTTCGGAGGCTCCGGCAATGAGCAGTTCTTC; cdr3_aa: CASSYWFGGSGNEQFF
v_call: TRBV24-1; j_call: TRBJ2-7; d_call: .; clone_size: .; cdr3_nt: TGTGCCACCAGACCCCTTGTCCGGTTTTCTGGCTACGAGCAGTACTTC; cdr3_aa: CATRPLVRFSGYEQYF
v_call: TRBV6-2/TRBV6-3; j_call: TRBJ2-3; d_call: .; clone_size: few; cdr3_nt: TGTGCCAGCAGGGGACATCGGGATTCAGATACGCAGTATTTT; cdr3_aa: CASRGHRDSDTQYF
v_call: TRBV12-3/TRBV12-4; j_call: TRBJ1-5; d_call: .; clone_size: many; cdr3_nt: TGTGCCAGCAGTTTAGGTGAGGGGAGCCAGCCCCAGCATTTT; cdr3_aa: CASSLGEGSQPQHF
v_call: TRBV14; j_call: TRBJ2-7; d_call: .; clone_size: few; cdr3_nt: TGTGCCAGCAGCCAAATCGGAGGGACCTACGAGCAGTACTTC; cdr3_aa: CASSQIGGTYEQYF
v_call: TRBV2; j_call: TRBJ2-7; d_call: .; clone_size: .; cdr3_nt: TGTGCCAGCAGTGCCAGGGGCTGGTACGAGCAGTGCTTC; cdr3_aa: CASSARGWYEQCF
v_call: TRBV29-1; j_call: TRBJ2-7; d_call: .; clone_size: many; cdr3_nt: TGCAGCGTTGACTCGTCGGTCTACGAGCAGTACTTC; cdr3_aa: CSVDSSVYEQYF
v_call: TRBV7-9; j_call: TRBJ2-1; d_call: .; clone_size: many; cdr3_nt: TGTGCCAGCAGCGTGAAGGGGGGAGTTCCCTACAATGAGCAGTTCTTC; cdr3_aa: CASSVKGGVPYNEQFF
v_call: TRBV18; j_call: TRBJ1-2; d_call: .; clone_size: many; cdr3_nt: TGTGCCAGCTCACCCAGCGAGGGCTCAAACTATGGCTACACCTTC; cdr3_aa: CASSPSEGSNYGYTF
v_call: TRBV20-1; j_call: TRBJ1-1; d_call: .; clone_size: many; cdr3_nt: TGCAGTGCTAGAGATCTGGGGGCGGCTGAAGCTTTCTTT; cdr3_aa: CSARDLGAAEAFF
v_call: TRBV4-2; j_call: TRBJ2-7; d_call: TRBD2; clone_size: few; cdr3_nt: TGTGCCAGCAGCCAAGACCTAGCGGCAACCTACGAGCAGTACTTC; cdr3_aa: CASSQDLAATYEQYF
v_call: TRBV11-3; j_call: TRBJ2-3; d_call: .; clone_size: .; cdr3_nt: TGTGCCAGCAGCTCAGTCAGGGGCCCAGATACGCAGTATTTT; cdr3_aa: CASSSVRGPDTQYF
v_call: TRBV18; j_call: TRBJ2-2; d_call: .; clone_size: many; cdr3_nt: TGTGCCAGCTCAACCCTTGACACCGGGGAGCTGTTTTTT; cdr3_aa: CASSTLDTGELFF
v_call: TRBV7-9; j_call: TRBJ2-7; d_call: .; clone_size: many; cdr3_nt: TGTGCCAGCAGCTCCCCCTCTTCGAGGGCCTACGAGCAGTACTTC; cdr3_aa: CASSSPSSRAYEQYF
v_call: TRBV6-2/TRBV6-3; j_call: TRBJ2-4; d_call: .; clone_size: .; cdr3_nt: TGTGCCAGCAGTTACTCACAGGTAGCCAAAAACATTCAGTACTTC; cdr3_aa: CASSYSQVAKNIQYF
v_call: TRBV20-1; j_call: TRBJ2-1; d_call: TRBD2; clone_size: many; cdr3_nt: TGCAGTGCTCGACTAGCGGGTGTGGAATGGGGGTTCTTC; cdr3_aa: CSARLAGVEWGFF
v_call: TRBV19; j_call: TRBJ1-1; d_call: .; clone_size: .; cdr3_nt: TGTGCCAGTAGTATTCAGGGATCCACTGAAGCTCTCTTT; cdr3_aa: CASSIQGSTEALF
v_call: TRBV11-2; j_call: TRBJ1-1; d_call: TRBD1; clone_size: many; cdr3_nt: TGTGCCAGCAGCTCCCCCGGGACAGGGAACACTGAAGCTTTCTTT; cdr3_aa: CASSSPGTGNTEAFF
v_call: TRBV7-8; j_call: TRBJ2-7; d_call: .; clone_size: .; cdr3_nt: TGTGCCAGCAGCCAAGATTCGGGGACTGGACAATCCTACGAGCAGTACTTC; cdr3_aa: CASSQDSGTGQSYEQYF